This TCR beta chain was identified during a study of T cell responses to AZD1222 COVID-19 vaccine. General study findings and limits: It should be noted that donors were predominantly white British and more often female, and clonal diversity was possibly underestimated. Unmutated variant regions reportedly attract nearly half of all spike-specific TCRs.

With respect to this clone: The antigen remains unidentified.

Per the germline V gene, CDR1 is LGHNT and CDR2 is FRNRAP. V lost 6 bases and J lost 6; bases outside the gene matches: 8. The CDR3 is 14 residues long. Libraries were prepared by immunoSEQ multiplex PCR; TCRdb keeps only in-frame clonotypes and omits some of them. The profile shows fewer than 120,000 clones, 88% of them singletons. The chain has TRBV12-5 and TRBJ1-1; TRBD1 aligns across 9 bases. The sample was peripheral blood, taken on day 0 of AZD1222 vaccination. The TCR was taken from an adult in good health. The chain's CDR3 is CASGSGQGFAEAFF. The CDR3 nucleotides are TGTGCTAGTGGCTCGGGACAGGGATTCGCTGAAGCTTTCTTT.